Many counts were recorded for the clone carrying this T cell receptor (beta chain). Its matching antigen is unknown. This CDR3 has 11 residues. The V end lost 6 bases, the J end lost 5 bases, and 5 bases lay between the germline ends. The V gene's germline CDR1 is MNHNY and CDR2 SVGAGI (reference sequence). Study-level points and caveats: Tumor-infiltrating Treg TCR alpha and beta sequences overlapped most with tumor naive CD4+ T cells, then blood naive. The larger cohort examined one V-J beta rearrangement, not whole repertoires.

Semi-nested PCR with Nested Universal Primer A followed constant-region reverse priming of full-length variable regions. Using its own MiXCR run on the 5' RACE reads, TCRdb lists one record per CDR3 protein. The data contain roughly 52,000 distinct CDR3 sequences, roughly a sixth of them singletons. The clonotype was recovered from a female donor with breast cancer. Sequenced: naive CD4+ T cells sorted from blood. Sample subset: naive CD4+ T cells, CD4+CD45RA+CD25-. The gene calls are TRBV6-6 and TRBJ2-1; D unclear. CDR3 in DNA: TGTGCCAGCAGCCCCAACAATGAGCAGTTCTTC. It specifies CASSPNNEQFF.